These T cell receptor beta chains were read from a single sample in a study of radiotherapy plus CTLA-4 blockade in lung cancer. Assay used: immunoSEQ multiplex PCR; TCRdb lists only in-frame clones, some missing. This table holds some 48,000 clones, 75% to 90% found once. The sample was peripheral blood, taken from a patient treated with radiotherapy plus ipilimumab. The receptors come from a human donor with non-small cell lung cancer that progressed on radiotherapy plus ipilimumab. Some clones in this sample may be carry-over from other donors' samples. Each CDR3 is given with its conserved first and last residue. A D gene is named only where the DNA matches it firmly. Expanded clones are given a class, and other clones once, few, many or no size at all.

TRBJ2-1 NA TRBV4-3 NA TGCGCCAGCAGCCAAACCCCCCTAGATGGGAGTTACAATGAGCAGTTCTTC CASSQTPLDGSYNEQFF
TRBJ1-1 NA TRBV10-3 TRBD1 TGTGCCATCAAGAGGACAGGGGGATGGACTGAAGCTTTCTTT CAIKRTGGWTEAFF
TRBJ1-5 NA TRBV7-2 NA TGTGCCAGCAGCGACGGGTTGAACAATCAGCCCCAGCATTTT CASSDGLNNQPQHF
TRBJ1-1 NA TRBV7-7 NA TGTGCCAGCAGCCCTCTCAGGGCGGACACTGAAGCTTTCTTT CASSPLRADTEAFF
TRBJ1-1 once TRBV14 TRBD1 TGTGCCAGCAGCCCAGTTGGGACAGGGGACACTGAAGCTTTCTTT CASSPVGTGDTEAFF
TRBJ1-4 NA TRBV2 NA TGTGCCAGTAGCCGACAGCCGAATGAAAAACTGTTTTTT CASSRQPNEKLFF
TRBJ1-3 NA TRBV5-6 TRBD1 TGTGCCAGCAGCATACAGGGGTCGGGAAACACCATATATTTT CASSIQGSGNTIYF
TRBJ2-1 NA TRBV5-4 TRBD1 TGTGCCAGCAGCTTCCCCGGGACAGAGAACAATGAGCAGTTCTTC CASSFPGTENNEQFF
TRBJ2-4 NA TRBV5-1 NA TGCGCCAGCAGCTTGGCCCCTTTGGGCAGCGGCATTCAGTACTTC CASSLAPLGSGIQYF
TRBJ2-1 NA TRBV11-2 NA TGTGCCAGCAGCTCCCTCGGAGGGGGGGGGCCCCATGAGCAGTTCTTC CASSSLGGGGPHEQFF
TRBJ1-1 once TRBV5-5 TRBD1 TGTGCCAGCAGAAGGGACAGCCATGGTATGAACACTGAAGCTTTCTTT CASRRDSHGMNTEAFF
TRBJ2-7 NA TRBV15 NA TGTGCCACCAGCTTCTCGTACGGGGAGCAGTACTTC CATSFSYGEQYF
TRBJ2-3 NA TRBV15 TRBD1 TGTGCCACCAGCAGGGGGGACAGCGGCACAGATACGCAGTATTTT CATSRGDSGTDTQYF
TRBJ1-3 NA TRBV27 NA TGTGCCACCCGTGACAGGAGCCTGGGCACCATATATTTT CATRDRSLGTIYF
TRBJ2-7 NA TRBV19 NA TGTGCCAGTAGTATAAAACTAGGGGGTTCCTACGAGCAGTACTTC CASSIKLGGSYEQYF
TRBJ1-4 NA TRBV19 NA TGTGCCAGTAGTCTAAGCCCAACTAATGAAAAACTGTTTTTT CASSLSPTNEKLFF
TRBJ2-2 NA TRBV5-4 NA TGTGCCAGCAGCTCAGGACAGCTCCGGAACACCGGGGAGCTGTTTTTT CASSSGQLRNTGELFF
TRBJ1-1 once TRBV14 TRBD1 TGTGCCAGCAGCCAAGTAGAGGTTGGTCGGACAGGGGGTCCCAGCACTGAAGCTTTCTTT CASSQVEVGRTGGPSTEAFF
TRBJ1-6 NA TRBV19 NA TGTGCCAGTAGTGAGGGCCAGCCCTATAATTCACCCCTCCACTTT CASSEGQPYNSPLHF
TRBJ2-3 NA TRBV4-1 TRBD2 TGCGCCAGCAGCCAAGAAGGACTAGCGAGGACAGATACGCAGTATTTT CASSQEGLARTDTQYF
TRBJ2-3 NA TRBV19 TRBD2 TGTGCCAGTAGTATGGGCCCGGGACTAGCGGCGGGGACGCAGTATTTT CASSMGPGLAAGTQYF
TRBJ1-1 NA TRBV30 NA TGTGCCTGGAGTGACAGGGTTGGCACTGAAGCTTTCTTT CAWSDRVGTEAFF
TRBJ2-2 NA TRBV7-2 TRBD2 TGTGCCACGACTAGCGGGAGAACCGGGGAGCTGTTTTTT CATTSGRTGELFF
TRBJ1-5 NA TRBV6-4 NA TGTGCCAGCAGTGACCCCCCCGGGAAGATCCAACCATATAGCAATCAGCCCCAGCATTTT CASSDPPGKIQPYSNQPQHF
TRBJ2-7 NA TRBV7-9 TRBD2 TGTGCCAGCAGGAGAGCGGGAGGGCCCAAGGACGAGCAGTACTTC CASRRAGGPKDEQYF
TRBJ2-1 few TRBV5-1 TRBD1 TGCGCCAGCAGCTTGACAGGGGGCAATGGGGGCAATGAGCAGTTCTTC CASSLTGGNGGNEQFF
TRBJ2-3 NA TRBV4-2 TRBD1 TGTGCCAGCAGCTCCGGACAGGGGATAGATACGCAGTATTTT CASSSGQGIDTQYF
TRBJ2-5 once TRBV28 TRBD1 TGTGCCAGCAGCCCGGCGACAGGGGGAAGAGAGACCCAGTACTTC CASSPATGGRETQYF
TRBJ1-5 NA TRBV19 NA TGTGCCTCCAATCCAGGGTCCCACCAGCCCCAGCATTTT CASNPGSHQPQHF
TRBJ2-2 NA TRBV9 TRBD2 TGTGCCAGCAGCGTAGGGAGCGGGGGCGCACTGACCACCGGGGAGCTGTTTTTT CASSVGSGGALTTGELFF
TRBJ2-3 NA TRBV11-2 NA TGTGCCAGCAGCGACCACTGGACAGAATCTAGCACAGATACGCAGTATTTT CASSDHWTESSTDTQYF
TRBJ2-1 medium-sized TRBV10-1 NA TGCGCCGGGCAGGGTATTAATGAGCAGTTCTTC CAGQGINEQFF
TRBJ1-5 NA TRBV27 TRBD1 TGTGCCAGCAGTTTATATCCGGCGAGAGGGGGCCAGCCCCAGCATTTT CASSLYPARGGQPQHF
TRBJ2-1 NA TRBV5-1 NA TGCGCCAGCAGCTTGGAACTAAGCTCCTACAATGAGCAGTTCTTC CASSLELSSYNEQFF
TRBJ2-7 NA TRBV2 TRBD2 TGTGCCAGCAGGGAGCTAGCGGATTTCCACGAGCAGTACTTC CASRELADFHEQYF
TRBJ2-3 NA TRBV30 NA TGTGCCTGGAGGTCCGAAGCGATAAGCACAGATACGCAGTATTTT CAWRSEAISTDTQYF
TRBJ1-2 NA TRBV5-1 NA TGCGCCAGCAGCTTGGACAGGAGCATCTATGGCTACACCTTC CASSLDRSIYGYTF
TRBJ1-1 NA TRBV5-4 TRBD1 TGTGCCAGCAGCCAGCGGACAGGGCAAACTGAAGCTTTCTTT CASSQRTGQTEAFF
TRBJ1-2 NA TRBV11-2 TRBD1 TGTGCCAGCAGGTCGACAGGGGGCGATGGCTACACCTTC CASRSTGGDGYTF
TRBJ1-2 NA TRBV30 TRBD1 TGTGCCTGGGGGACAGGGGGGAGTTTTGGCTACACCTTC CAWGTGGSFGYTF
TRBJ2-7 NA TRBV6-1 NA TGTGCCAGCAGTCAGGGTATCAACGAGCAGTACTTC CASSQGINEQYF
TRBJ2-4 NA TRBV5-6 TRBD1 TGTGCCAGCAGCTTCTGGACAGGGGTTCAGTACTTC CASSFWTGVQYF
TRBJ2-5 NA TRBV7-8 NA TGTGCCAGCAGCCCCTTGGCAGGGTCCCAAGAGACCCAGTACTTC CASSPLAGSQETQYF
TRBJ2-2 NA TRBV6-6 TRBD2 TGTGCCAGCAACGGACTAGCGAACACCGGGGAGCTGTTTTTT CASNGLANTGELFF
TRBJ2-5 NA TRBV7-6 NA TGTGCCAGCAGCTTAGTTAACGACAGATTCGAGACCCAGCACTTC CASSLVNDRFETQHF
TRBJ2-3 few TRBV19 NA TGTGCCAGTAGTATTTCCTCCAGGATCGATACGCAGTATTTT CASSISSRIDTQYF
TRBJ1-1 NA TRBV18 TRBD1 TGTGCCAGCTCGAATTGGAGGGACAGCACTGAAGCTTTCTTT CASSNWRDSTEAFF
TRBJ1-5 NA TRBV6-1 NA TGTGCCAGCAGTTTTTCAGGGTTCAGCAATCAGCCCCAGCATTTT CASSFSGFSNQPQHF
TRBJ2-3 NA TRBV15 TRBD2 TGTGCCACCAGCAGAGTGACGGGAGGGCATCCGGATACGCAGTATTTT CATSRVTGGHPDTQYF
TRBJ2-4 NA TRBV7-2 TRBD2 TGTGCCAGCAGCTTAGAGCCTAGCGGTGGGATAGCCAAAAACATTCAGTACTTC CASSLEPSGGIAKNIQYF
TRBJ1-1 NA TRBV20-1 NA TGCAGTGTTTGGGACTACGCTGAAGCTTTCTTT CSVWDYAEAFF
TRBJ2-6 NA TRBV5-6 NA TGTGCCAGCAGTTTAGGGGTCTCTGGGGCCAACGTCCTGACTTTC CASSLGVSGANVLTF
TRBJ1-4 NA TRBV25-1 NA TGTGCCACCACAGACAGTGCAACTAATGAAAAACTGTTTTTT CATTDSATNEKLFF
TRBJ1-2 NA TRBV18 NA TGTGCCAGTGATAGCGGTTCCTATGGCTACACCTTC CASDSGSYGYTF
TRBJ1-1 NA TRBV7-9 NA TGTGCCAGCAGCTTAGTTTTTCAGAAGAACACTGAAGCTTTCTTT CASSLVFQKNTEAFF
TRBJ2-5 NA TRBV11-2 NA TGTGCCAGCAGCTTAGGGGGCCCGAGGGAGACCCAGTACTTC CASSLGGPRETQYF